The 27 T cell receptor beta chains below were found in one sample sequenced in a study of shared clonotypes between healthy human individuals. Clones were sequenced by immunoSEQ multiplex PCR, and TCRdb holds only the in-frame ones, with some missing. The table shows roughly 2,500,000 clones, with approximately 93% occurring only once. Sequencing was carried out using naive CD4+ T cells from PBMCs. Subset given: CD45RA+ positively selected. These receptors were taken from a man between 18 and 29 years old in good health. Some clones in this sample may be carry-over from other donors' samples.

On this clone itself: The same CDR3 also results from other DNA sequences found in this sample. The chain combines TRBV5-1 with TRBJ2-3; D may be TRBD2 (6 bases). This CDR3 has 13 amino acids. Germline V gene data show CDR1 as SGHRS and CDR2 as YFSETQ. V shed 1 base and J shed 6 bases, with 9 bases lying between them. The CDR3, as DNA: TGCGCCAGCAGCTTGAGTGGGGGGGATACGCAGTATTTT. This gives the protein CASSLSGGDTQYF.

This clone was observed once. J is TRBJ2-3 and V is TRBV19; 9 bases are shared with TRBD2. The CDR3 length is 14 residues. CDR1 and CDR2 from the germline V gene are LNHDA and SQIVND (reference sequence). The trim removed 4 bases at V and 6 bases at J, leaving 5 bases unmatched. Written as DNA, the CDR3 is TGTGCCAGTAGTACAAGGACTAGCGTGGATACGCAGTATTTT. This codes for CASSTRTSVDTQYF.

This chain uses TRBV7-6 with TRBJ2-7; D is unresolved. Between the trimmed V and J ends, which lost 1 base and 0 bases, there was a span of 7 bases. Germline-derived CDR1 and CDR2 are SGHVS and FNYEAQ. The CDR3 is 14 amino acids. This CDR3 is CASSLVAASYEQYF. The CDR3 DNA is TGTGCCAGCAGCTTAGTCGCAGCCTCCTACGAGCAGTACTTC.

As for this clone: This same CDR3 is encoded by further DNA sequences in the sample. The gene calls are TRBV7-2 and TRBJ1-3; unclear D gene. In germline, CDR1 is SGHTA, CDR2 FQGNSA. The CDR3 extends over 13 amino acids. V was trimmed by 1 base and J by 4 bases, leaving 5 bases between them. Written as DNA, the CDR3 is TGTGCCAGCAGCTTAGTGAGGGGAAACACCATATATTTT. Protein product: CASSLVRGNTIYF.

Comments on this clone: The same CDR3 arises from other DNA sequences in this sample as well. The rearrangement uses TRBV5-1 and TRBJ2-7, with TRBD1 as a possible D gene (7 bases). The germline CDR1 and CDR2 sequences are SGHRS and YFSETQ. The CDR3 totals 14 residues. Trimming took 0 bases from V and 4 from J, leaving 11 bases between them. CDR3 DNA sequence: TGCGCCAGCAGCTTGGTGGCAGGGGGGTACGAGCAGTACTTC. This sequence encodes CASSLVAGGYEQYF.

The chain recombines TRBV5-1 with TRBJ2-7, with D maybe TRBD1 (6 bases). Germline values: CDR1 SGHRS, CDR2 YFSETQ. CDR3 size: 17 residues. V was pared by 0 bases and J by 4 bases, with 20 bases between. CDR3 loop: CASSLASIGARGYEQYF. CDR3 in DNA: TGCGCCAGCAGCTTGGCCAGCATTGGTGCCAGGGGATACGAGCAGTACTTC.

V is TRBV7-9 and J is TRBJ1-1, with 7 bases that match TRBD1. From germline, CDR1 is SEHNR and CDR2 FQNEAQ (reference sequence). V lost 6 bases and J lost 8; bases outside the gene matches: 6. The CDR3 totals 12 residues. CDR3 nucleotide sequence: TGTGCCAGCAGAGGCTGGGGACAGGAAGCTTTCTTT. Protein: CASRGWGQEAFF.

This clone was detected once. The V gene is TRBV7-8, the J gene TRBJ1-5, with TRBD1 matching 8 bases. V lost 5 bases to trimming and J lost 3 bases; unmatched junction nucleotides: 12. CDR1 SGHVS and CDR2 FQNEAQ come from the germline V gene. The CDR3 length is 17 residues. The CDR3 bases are TGTGCCAGCAGCCTAGGCACAGGGGGAGAGAACAATCAGCCCCAGCATTTT. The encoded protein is CASSLGTGGENNQPQHF.

The CDR3 DNA follows: TGTGCCAGCGGGGCCGGGGCCACGCAGTATTTT. This encodes CASGAGATQYF. This chain connects TRBV7-9 to TRBJ2-3, with D perhaps assigned TRBD1 or TRBD2 (5 bases each). The CDR3 runs 11 residues. V gave up 8 bases and J gave up 9 bases, with 12 bases separating them. Germline CDR1 SEHNR, CDR2 FQNEAQ (reference sequence).

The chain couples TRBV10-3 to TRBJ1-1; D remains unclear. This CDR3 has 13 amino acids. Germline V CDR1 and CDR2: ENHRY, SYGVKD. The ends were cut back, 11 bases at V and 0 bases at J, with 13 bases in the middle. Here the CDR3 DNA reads TGTGCCGTAGGCAGTTATCTGAACACTGAAGCTTTCTTT. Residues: CAVGSYLNTEAFF.

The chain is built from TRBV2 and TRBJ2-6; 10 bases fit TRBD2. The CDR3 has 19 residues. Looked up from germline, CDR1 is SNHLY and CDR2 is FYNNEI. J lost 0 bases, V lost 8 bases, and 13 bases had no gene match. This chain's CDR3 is CASGGLIAGGTSGANVLTF. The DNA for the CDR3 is TGTGCCAGCGGGGGACTGATAGCGGGAGGAACCTCTGGGGCCAACGTCCTGACTTTC.

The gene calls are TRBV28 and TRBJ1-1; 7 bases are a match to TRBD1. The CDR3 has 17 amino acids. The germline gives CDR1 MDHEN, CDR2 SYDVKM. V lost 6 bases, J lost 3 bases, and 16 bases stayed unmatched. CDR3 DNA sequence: TGTGCCAGCAGGTCGGTAGGGGGCGGGTTCTCTCACACTGAAGCTTTCTTT. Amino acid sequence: CASRSVGGGFSHTEAFF. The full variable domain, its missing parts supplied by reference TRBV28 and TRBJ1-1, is DVKVTQSSRYLVKRTGEKVFLECVQDMDHENMFWYRQDPGLGLRLIYFSYDVKMKEKGDIPEGYSVSREKKERFSLILESASTNQTSMYLCASRSVGGGFSHTEAFFGQGTRLTVV.

The CDR3 region is CASTYSGTASSYEQYF. The CDR3 region has the DNA TGTGCCAGCACGTATTCTGGGACAGCGAGCTCCTACGAGCAGTACTTC. The chain employs TRBV2 and TRBJ2-7; the match to TRBD1 covers 7 bases. Germline-derived CDR1 and CDR2 are SNHLY and FYNNEI. V gave up 7 bases and J gave up 0 bases; unmatched junction bases: 12. This CDR3 is built from 16 residues.

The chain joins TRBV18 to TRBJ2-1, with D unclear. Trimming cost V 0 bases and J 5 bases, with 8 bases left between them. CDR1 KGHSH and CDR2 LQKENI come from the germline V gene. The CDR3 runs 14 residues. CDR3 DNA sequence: TGTGCCAGCTCACCACCGGTCCGCAACAATGAGCAGTTCTTC. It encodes CASSPPVRNNEQFF.

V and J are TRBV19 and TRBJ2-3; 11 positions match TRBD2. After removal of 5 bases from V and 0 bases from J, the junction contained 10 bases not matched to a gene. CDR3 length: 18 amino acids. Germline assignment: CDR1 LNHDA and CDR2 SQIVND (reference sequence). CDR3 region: CASSPGTSGLPSTDTQYF. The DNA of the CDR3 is TGTGCCAGTAGTCCTGGGACTAGCGGCCTACCTAGCACAGATACGCAGTATTTT. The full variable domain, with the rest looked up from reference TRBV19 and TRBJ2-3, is DGGITQSPKYLFRKEGQNVTLSCEQNLNHDAMYWYRQDPGQGLRLIYYSQIVNDFQKGDIAEGYSVSREKKESFPLTVTSAQKNPTAFYLCASSPGTSGLPSTDTQYFGPGTRLTVL.

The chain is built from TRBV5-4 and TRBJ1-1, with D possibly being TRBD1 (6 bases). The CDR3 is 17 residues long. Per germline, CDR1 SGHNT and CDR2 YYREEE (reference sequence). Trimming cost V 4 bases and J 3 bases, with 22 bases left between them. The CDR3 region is CASSPPRGVAGYTEAFF. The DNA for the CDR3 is TGTGCCAGCAGCCCGCCTAGGGGGGTGGCAGGGTACACTGAAGCTTTCTTT.

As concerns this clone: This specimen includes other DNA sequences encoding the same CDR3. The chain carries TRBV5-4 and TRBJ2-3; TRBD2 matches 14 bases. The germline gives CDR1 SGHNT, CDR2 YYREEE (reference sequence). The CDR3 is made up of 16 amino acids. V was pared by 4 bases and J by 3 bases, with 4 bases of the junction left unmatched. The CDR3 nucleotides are TGTGCCAGCAGCCCAGGGACTAGCGGGAGTACAGATACGCAGTATTTT. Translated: CASSPGTSGSTDTQYF.

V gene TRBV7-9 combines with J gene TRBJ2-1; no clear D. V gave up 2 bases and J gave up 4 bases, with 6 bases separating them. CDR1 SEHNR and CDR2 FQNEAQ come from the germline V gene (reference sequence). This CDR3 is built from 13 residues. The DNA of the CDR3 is TGTGCCAGCAGCTTAATGATATACAATGAGCAGTTCTTC. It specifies CASSLMIYNEQFF.

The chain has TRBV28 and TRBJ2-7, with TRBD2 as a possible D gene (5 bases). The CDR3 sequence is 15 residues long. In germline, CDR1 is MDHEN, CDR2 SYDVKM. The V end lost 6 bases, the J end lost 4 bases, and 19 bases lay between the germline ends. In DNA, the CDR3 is TGTGCCAGCAGCCACAGCCTAGCAGGCCATTACGAGCAGTACTTC. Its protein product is CASSHSLAGHYEQYF.

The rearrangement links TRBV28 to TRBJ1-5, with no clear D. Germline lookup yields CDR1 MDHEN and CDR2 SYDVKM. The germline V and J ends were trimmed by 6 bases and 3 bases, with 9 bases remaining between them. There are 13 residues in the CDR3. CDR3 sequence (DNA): TGTGCCAGCAGCCCCGTGGACAATCAGCCCCAGCATTTT. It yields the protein CASSPVDNQPQHF.

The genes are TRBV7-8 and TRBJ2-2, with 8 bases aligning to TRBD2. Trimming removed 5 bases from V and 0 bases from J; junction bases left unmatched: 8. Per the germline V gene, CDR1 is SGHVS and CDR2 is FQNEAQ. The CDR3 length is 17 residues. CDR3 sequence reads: CASSRGGGLANTGELFF. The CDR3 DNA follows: TGTGCCAGCAGCCGTGGCGGGGGGCTTGCGAACACCGGGGAGCTGTTTTTT.

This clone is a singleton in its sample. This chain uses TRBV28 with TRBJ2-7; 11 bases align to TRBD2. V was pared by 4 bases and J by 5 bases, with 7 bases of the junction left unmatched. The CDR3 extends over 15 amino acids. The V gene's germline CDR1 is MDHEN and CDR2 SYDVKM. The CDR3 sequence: CASSSLAGGPHEQYF. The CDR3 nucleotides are TGTGCCAGCAGTTCCTTAGCGGGAGGGCCCCACGAGCAGTACTTC.

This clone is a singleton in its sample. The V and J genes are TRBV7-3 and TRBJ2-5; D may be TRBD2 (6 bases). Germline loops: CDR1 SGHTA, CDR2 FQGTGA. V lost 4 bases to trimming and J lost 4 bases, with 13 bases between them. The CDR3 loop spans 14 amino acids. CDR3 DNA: TGTGCCAGCAGCTCCGGGACTCCTAGAGAGACCCAGTACTTC. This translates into CASSSGTPRETQYF.

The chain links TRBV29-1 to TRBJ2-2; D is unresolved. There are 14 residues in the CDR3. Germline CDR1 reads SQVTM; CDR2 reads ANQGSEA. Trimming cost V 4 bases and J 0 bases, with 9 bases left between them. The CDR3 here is CSVAGGANTGELFF. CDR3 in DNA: TGCAGCGTTGCGGGTGGGGCGAACACCGGGGAGCTGTTTTTT.

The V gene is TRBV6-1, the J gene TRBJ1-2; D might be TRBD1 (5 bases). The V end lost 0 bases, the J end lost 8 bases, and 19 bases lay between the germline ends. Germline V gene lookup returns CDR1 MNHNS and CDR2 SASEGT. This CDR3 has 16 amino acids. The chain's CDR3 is CASSEAGDPRSAGYTF. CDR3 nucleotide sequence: TGTGCCAGCAGTGAAGCGGGGGACCCCCGGTCGGCCGGCTACACCTTC.

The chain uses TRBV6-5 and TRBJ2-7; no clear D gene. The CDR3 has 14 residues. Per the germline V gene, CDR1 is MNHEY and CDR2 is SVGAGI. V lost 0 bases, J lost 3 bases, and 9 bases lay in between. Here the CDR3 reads CASSYSVSDYEQYF. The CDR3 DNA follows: TGTGCCAGCAGTTACTCTGTCAGCGACTACGAGCAGTACTTC.

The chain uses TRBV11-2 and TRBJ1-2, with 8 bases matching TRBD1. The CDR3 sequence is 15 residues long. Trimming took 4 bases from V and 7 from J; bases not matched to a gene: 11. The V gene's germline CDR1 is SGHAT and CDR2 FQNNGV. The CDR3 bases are TGTGCCAGCAGCTCAATGCGGACAGGGCTTCGTGGCTACACCTTC. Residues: CASSSMRTGLRGYTF.